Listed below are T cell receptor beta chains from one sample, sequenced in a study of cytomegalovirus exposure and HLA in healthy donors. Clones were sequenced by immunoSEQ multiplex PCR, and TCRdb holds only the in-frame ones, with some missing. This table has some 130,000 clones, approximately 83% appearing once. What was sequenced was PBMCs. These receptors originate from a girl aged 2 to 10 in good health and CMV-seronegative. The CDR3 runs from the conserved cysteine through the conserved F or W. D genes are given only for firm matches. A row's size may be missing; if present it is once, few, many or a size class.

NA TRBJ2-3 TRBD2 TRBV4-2 TGTGCCAGCAGCCAAGTCAGCGGGGGAGGCACAGATACGCAGTATTTT CASSQVSGGGTDTQYF
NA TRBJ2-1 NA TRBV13 TGTGCCAGCAGCTTAGAGGGGCCCTCAAACAATGAGCAGTTCTTC CASSLEGPSNNEQFF
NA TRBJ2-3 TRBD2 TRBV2 TGTGCCAGCAGTCCTCCTAGACTAGCGGAGGATACGCAGTATTTT CASSPPRLAEDTQYF
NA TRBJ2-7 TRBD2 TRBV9 TGTGCCAGCAGCGGAGCGGGAGGGTTCTACGAGCAGTACTTC CASSGAGGFYEQYF
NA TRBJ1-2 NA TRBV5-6 TGTGCCAGCAGCTTGGCAGGGGTCTATGGCTACACCTTC CASSLAGVYGYTF
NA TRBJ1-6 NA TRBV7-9 TGTGCCAGCAGCTTACTGACAGAAAATTCACCCCTCCACTTT CASSLLTENSPLHF
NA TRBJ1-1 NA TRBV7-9 TGTGCCAGCAGCTCGGCCACAGGGTACACTGAAGCTTTCTTT CASSSATGYTEAFF
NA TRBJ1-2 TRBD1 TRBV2 TGTGCCAGGCGAGGAGGGACAGGCACGGAATATGGCTACACCTTC CARRGGTGTEYGYTF
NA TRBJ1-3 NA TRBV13 TGTGCCAGCAGCTTAGGAACCCCCTATGAGCATGCTGGAAACACCATATATTTT CASSLGTPYEHAGNTIYF
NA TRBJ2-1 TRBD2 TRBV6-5 TGTGCCAGCAGTCGACCCGGGACTAGTGATGAGCAGTTCTTC CASSRPGTSDEQFF
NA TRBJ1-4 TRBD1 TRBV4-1 TGCGCCAGCAGCCCGGGACAGGGATATGAAAAACTGTTTTTT CASSPGQGYEKLFF
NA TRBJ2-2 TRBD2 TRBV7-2 TGTGCCAGCAGCACCCAAACTAGCGTCACCGGGGAGCTGTTTTTT CASSTQTSVTGELFF
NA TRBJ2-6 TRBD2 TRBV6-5 TGTGCCAGCAGTTGGGGGGGGGATGGGGCCAACGTCCTGACTTTC CASSWGGDGANVLTF
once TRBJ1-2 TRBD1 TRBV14 TGTGCCAGCAGCCAAGCCCTCCCTGACAGGGGAAACTATGGCTACACCTTC CASSQALPDRGNYGYTF
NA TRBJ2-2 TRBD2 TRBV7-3 TGTGCCAGCGGGACTAGCGGGGCCGTCGGGGAGCTGTTTTTT CASGTSGAVGELFF